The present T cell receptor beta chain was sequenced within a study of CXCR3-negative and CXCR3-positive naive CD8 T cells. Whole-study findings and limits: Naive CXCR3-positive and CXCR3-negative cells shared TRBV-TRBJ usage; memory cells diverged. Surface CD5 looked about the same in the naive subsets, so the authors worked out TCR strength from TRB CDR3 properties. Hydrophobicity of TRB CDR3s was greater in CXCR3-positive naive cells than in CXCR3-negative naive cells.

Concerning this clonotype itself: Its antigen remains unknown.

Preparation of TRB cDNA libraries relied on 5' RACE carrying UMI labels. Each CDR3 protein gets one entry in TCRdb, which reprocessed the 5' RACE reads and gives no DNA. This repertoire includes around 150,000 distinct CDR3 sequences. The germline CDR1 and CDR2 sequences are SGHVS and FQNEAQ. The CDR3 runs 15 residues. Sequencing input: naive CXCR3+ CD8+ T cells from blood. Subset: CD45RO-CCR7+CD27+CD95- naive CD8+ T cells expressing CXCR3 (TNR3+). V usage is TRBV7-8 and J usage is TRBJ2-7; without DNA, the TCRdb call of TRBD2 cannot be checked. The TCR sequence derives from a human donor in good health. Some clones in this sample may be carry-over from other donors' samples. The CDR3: CASSLAGRADYEQYF.